This T cell receptor beta chain was obtained from a study of control samples from healthy donors and cancer patients. The repertoire was sequenced with immunoSEQ multiplex PCR; TCRdb's copy has only in-frame clones and lacks some. The data show about 75,000 clones, 84% seen once. Trimming took off 3 bases at V and 1 base at J, with 8 bases between the two ends. The CDR3 runs 14 residues. The germline gives CDR1 SGHVS, CDR2 FQNEAQ. The chain recombines TRBV7-8 with TRBJ2-3, with D unresolved. This TCR was recovered from a man in his fifties in good health. Sequencing input: blood. The CDR3 region has the DNA TGTGCCAGCAGCTTCATCGACCGCACAGATACGCAGTATTTT. Its translation: CASSFIDRTDTQYF.